This TCR beta chain was obtained from a study of blood T cell repertoires in COVID-19. Whole-study context: The United States, Italy and Spain provided the acute and convalescent COVID-19 samples.

The CDR3 totals 18 residues. Germline V CDR1 and CDR2: ENHRY, SYGVKD. With 5 bases clipped from V and 1 base from J, the junction kept 8 bases outside the gene matches. The protocol was immunoSEQ multiplex PCR, while the TCRdb copy is restricted to in-frame clones and leaves out a portion. Here the sample spans about 180,000 clones, 80% to 90% being singletons. This TCR derives from a human donor with active or convalescent COVID-19. The donor label of this sample is uncertain. The sequencing input was peripheral blood. The chain joins TRBV10-3 to TRBJ2-7; TRBD2 agrees at 16 bases. The chain's CDR3 is CAISSPGLAGGISYEQYF. CDR3 DNA sequence: TGTGCCATCAGTTCCCCGGGACTAGCGGGAGGGATATCCTACGAGCAGTACTTC.